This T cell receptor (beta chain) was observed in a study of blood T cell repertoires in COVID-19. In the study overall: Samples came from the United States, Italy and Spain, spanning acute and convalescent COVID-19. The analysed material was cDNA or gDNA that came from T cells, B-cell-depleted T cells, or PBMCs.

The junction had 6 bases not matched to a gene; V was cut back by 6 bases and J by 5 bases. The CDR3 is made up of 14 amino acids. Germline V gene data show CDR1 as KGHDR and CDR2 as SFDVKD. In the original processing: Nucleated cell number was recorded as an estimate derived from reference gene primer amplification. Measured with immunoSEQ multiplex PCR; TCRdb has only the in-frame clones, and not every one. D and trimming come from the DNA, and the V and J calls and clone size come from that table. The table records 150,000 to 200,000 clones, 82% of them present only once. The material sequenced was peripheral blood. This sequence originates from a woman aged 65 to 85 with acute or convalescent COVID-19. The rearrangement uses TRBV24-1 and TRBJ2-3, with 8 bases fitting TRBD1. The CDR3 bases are TGTGCCACCAGTTTGACAGGGGTCGGAGATACGCAGTATTTT. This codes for CATSLTGVGDTQYF.